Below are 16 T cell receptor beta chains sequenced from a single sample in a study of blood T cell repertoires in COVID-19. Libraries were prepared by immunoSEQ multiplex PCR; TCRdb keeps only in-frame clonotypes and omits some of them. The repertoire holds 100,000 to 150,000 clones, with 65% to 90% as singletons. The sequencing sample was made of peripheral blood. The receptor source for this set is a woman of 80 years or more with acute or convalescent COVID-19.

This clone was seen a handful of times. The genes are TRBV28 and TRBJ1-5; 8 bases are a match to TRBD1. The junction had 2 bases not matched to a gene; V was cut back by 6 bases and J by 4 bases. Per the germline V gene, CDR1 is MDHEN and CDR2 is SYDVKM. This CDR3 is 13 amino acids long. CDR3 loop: CASRDRENQPQHF. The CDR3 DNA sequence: TGTGCCAGCAGGGACAGGGAGAATCAGCCCCAGCATTTT.

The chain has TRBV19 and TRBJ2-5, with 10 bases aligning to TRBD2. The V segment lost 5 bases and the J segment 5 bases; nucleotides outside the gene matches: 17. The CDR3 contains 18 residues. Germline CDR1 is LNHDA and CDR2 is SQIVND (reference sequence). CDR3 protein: CASSQSRVAGGPRETQYF. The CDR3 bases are TGTGCCAGTAGTCAATCAAGGGTAGCGGGGGGCCCCCGGGAGACCCAGTACTTC.

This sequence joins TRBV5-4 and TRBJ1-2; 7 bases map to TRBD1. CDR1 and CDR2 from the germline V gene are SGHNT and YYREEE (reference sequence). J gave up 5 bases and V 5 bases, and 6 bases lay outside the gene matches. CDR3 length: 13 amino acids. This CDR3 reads CASSIQGPYGYTF. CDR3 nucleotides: TGTGCCAGCAGTATACAGGGGCCTTATGGCTACACCTTC.

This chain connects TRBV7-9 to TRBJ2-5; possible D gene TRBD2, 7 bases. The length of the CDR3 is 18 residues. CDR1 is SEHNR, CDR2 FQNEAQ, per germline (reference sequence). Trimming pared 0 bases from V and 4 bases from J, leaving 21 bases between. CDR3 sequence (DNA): TGTGCCAGCAGCTTAGCGAGGGCGGGCGGGGGCCACCGAGAGACCCAGTACTTC. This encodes CASSLARAGGGHRETQYF.

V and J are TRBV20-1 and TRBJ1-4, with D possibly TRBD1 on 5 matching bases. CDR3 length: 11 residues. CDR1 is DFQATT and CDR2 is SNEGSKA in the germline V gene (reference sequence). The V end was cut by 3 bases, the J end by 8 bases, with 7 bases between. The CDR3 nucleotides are TGCAGTGCTAGGGGGCGGGAAAAACTGTTTTTT. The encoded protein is CSARGREKLFF.

This CDR3 is CATSRERGSNYGYTF. The DNA of the CDR3 is TGTGCCACCAGCAGAGAAAGGGGTTCTAACTATGGCTACACCTTC. The rearrangement uses TRBV15 and TRBJ1-2; tentative D call: TRBD1 (5 bases). The CDR3 covers 15 residues. Germline V CDR1 and CDR2: LNHNV, YYDKDF (reference sequence). Trimming cost V 0 bases and J 0 bases, with 8 bases left between them.

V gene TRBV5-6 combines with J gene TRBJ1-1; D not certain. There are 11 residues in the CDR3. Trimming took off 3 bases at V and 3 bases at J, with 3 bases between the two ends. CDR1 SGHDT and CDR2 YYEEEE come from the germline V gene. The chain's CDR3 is CASSSYTEAFF. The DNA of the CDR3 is TGTGCCAGCAGCTCCTACACTGAAGCTTTCTTT.

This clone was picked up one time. CDR3 sequence: CASKRQGSNQPQHF. CDR3 DNA sequence: TGTGCCAGCAAGAGACAGGGGAGCAATCAGCCCCAGCATTTT. The chain is built from TRBV27 and TRBJ1-5; 8 nucleotides align to TRBD1. The germline CDR1 and CDR2 sequences are MNHEY and SMNVEV (reference sequence). The trim removed 7 bases at V and 1 base at J, leaving 3 bases unmatched. The CDR3 contains 14 residues.

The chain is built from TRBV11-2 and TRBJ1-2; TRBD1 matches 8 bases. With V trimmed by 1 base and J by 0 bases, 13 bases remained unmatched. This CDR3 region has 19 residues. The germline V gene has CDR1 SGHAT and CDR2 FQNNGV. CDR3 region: CASSLGRGQASGANYGYTF. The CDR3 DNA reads TGTGCCAGCAGCTTAGGTAGGGGACAGGCGTCCGGAGCTAACTATGGCTACACCTTC.

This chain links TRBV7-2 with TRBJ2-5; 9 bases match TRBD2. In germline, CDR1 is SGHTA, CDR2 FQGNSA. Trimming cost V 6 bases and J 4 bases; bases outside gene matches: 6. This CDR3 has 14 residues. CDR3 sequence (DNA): TGTGCCAGCAGGCCGGGACTAGCAAGAGAGACCCAGTACTTC. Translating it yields CASRPGLARETQYF.

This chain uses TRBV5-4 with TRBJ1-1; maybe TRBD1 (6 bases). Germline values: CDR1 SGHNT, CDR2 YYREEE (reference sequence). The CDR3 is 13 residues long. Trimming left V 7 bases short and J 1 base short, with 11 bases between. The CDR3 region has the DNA TGTGCCAGCGGGTTACAGGGGAACACTGAAGCTTTCTTT. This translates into CASGLQGNTEAFF.

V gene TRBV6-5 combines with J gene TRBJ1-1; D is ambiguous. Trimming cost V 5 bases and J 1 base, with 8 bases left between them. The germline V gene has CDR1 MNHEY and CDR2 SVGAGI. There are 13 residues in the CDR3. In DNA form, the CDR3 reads TGTGCCAGCAGTCCGCCGGGGAACACTGAAGCTTTCTTT. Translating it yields CASSPPGNTEAFF.

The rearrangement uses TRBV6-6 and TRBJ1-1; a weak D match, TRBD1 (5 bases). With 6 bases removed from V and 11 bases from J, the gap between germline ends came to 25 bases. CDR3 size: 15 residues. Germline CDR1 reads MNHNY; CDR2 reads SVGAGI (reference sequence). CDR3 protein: CASSQRPRGQITAFF. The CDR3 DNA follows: TGTGCCAGCAGCCAACGCCCAAGGGGTCAGATTACGGCTTTCTTT.

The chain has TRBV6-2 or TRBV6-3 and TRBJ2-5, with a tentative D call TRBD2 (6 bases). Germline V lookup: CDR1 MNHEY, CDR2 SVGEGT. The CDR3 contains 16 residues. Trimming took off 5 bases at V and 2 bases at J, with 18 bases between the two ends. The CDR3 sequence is CASSQRQRDSQETQYF. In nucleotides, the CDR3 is TGTGCCAGCAGTCAGCGACAACGGGACTCACAAGAGACCCAGTACTTC.

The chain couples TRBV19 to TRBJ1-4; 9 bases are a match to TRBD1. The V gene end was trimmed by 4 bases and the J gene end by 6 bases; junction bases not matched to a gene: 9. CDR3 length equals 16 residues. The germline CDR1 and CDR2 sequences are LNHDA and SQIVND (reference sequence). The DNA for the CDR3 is TGTGCCAGTAGTACGGACAGGGGCAGTCAGGATGAAAAACTGTTTTTT. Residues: CASSTDRGSQDEKLFF.

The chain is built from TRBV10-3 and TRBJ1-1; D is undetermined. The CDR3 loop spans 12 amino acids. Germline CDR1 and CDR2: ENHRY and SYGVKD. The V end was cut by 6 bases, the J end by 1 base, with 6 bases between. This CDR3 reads CAIRRSNTEAFF. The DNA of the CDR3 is TGTGCCATCAGGAGGTCGAACACTGAAGCTTTCTTT.